This TCR beta chain appears in the sequencing data of a study of neurological immune-mediated disorders. TCRdb redid the calling of the 5' RACE reads with MiXCR, one entry per CDR3 protein. The sample lists tens of thousands of distinct CDR3 sequences, approximately 2.4% occurring once. The sample holds many counts of this clonotype. This CDR3 has 13 residues. Trimming cost V 7 bases and J 4 bases, with 12 bases left between them. Germline V CDR1 and CDR2: SGHRS, YFSETQ. The V call is TRBV5-1, the J call TRBJ2-1; D perhaps matches TRBD2 (6 bases). The clonotype originates from a woman in her 30s with multiple sclerosis. Material: PBMCs. The CDR3 is CASSEGIYNEQFF. The CDR3 DNA sequence: TGCGCCAGCTCGGAGGGAATTTACAATGAGCAGTTCTTC.